Listed below are T cell receptor beta chains from one sample, sequenced in a study of blood T cell repertoires in COVID-19. Using immunoSEQ multiplex PCR, the repertoire was profiled, and TCRdb retains in-frame clones only, with some absent. The profile covers 90,000 or so clones, with roughly 82% appearing a single time and about 25% taken by the ten largest. The sequenced sample consisted of peripheral blood. All receptors come from a man between 60 and 70 years old with acute or convalescent COVID-19. Each CDR3 is given with its conserved first and last residue. The D gene is left open where the match is weak. Not every row has a clone size; where given, it reads once, few, many or a size class.

D: NA; size: once; J: TRBJ1-5; V: TRBV19; CDR3: CASKSFGTSSNQPQHF; DNA: TGTGCCAGTAAAAGCTTCGGGACATCGAGCAATCAGCCCCAGCATTTT
D: TRBD2; size: NA; J: TRBJ2-1; V: TRBV6-5; CDR3: CASSYSTSGVREQFF; DNA: TGTGCCAGCAGTTACTCGACTAGCGGGGTTCGTGAGCAGTTCTTC
D: NA; size: NA; J: TRBJ2-1; V: TRBV9; CDR3: CASSVYGGSYNEQFF; DNA: TGTGCCAGCAGCGTATACGGGGGATCATACAATGAGCAGTTCTTC
D: NA; size: NA; J: TRBJ2-5; V: TRBV5-8; CDR3: CASSRGPGGGQETQYF; DNA: TGTGCCAGCAGCCGGGGGCCTGGGGGGGGACAAGAGACCCAGTACTTC
D: NA; size: NA; J: TRBJ2-3; V: TRBV6-5; CDR3: CASKDVGRGDTQYF; DNA: TGTGCCAGCAAGGATGTGGGGCGGGGCGATACGCAGTATTTT
D: NA; size: NA; J: TRBJ2-2; V: TRBV19; CDR3: CASSIGALANTGELFF; DNA: TGTGCCAGTAGTATAGGAGCCCTAGCGAACACCGGGGAGCTGTTTTTT
D: NA; size: NA; J: TRBJ2-4; V: TRBV19; CDR3: CASSPRAQGRRSIQYF; DNA: TGTGCCAGTAGCCCGAGAGCACAGGGGAGGAGAAGCATTCAGTACTTC
D: NA; size: NA; J: TRBJ1-1; V: TRBV5-1; CDR3: CASSLAGGATEAFF; DNA: TGCGCCAGCAGCTTGGCCGGGGGGGCCACTGAAGCTTTCTTT
D: NA; size: NA; J: TRBJ1-1; V: TRBV9; CDR3: CASSVVSEATEAFF; DNA: TGTGCCAGCAGCGTAGTGTCAGAGGCCACTGAAGCTTTCTTT
D: TRBD1; size: few; J: TRBJ1-4; V: TRBV29-1; CDR3: CSVVVRGPDNEKLFF; DNA: TGCAGCGTTGTCGTCAGGGGGCCGGATAATGAAAAACTGTTTTTT
D: NA; size: NA; J: TRBJ1-3; V: TRBV2; CDR3: CASSLQPGINSGNTIYF; DNA: TGTGCCAGCAGTCTACAGCCGGGGATCAACTCTGGAAACACCATATATTTT
D: TRBD2; size: NA; J: TRBJ2-5; V: TRBV5-1; CDR3: CASSNKYLGAGVTETQYF; DNA: TGCGCCAGCAGCAACAAGTACCTAGGGGCGGGGGTCACAGAGACCCAGTACTTC
D: TRBD1; size: NA; J: TRBJ2-7; V: TRBV7-9; CDR3: CASSLAKGTGSYEQYF; DNA: TGTGCCAGCAGCCTAGCAAAGGGGACAGGCTCCTACGAGCAGTACTTC
D: TRBD1; size: few; J: TRBJ1-1; V: TRBV28; CDR3: CASAITIRTGGMNTEAFF; DNA: TGTGCCAGCGCCATTACTATTAGGACAGGGGGCATGAACACTGAAGCTTTCTTT
D: TRBD1; size: NA; J: TRBJ2-7; V: TRBV5-1; CDR3: CASSLGQGAYEQYF; DNA: TGCGCCAGCAGCTTGGGACAGGGGGCCTACGAGCAGTACTTC
D: NA; size: NA; J: TRBJ2-4; V: TRBV14; CDR3: CASSQRIRDRAKNIQYF; DNA: TGTGCCAGCAGCCAACGAATCAGGGATAGGGCCAAAAACATTCAGTACTTC
D: NA; size: NA; J: TRBJ1-1; V: TRBV10-2; CDR3: CASSEFQGRKTEAFF; DNA: TGCGCCAGCAGTGAGTTCCAGGGGCGGAAAACTGAAGCTTTCTTT
D: TRBD1; size: NA; J: TRBJ1-6; V: TRBV30; CDR3: CAWRQGYNSPLHF; DNA: TGTGCCTGGAGACAGGGGTATAATTCACCCCTCCACTTT
D: NA; size: NA; J: TRBJ1-1; V: TRBV29-1; CDR3: CSVERGGTEAFF; DNA: TGCAGCGTTGAACGAGGGGGCACTGAAGCTTTCTTT
D: NA; size: NA; J: TRBJ2-1; V: TRBV28; CDR3: CASSSRTPAGAEQFF; DNA: TGTGCCAGCAGTTCCCGGACACCCGCTGGAGCTGAGCAGTTCTTC
D: TRBD1; size: NA; J: TRBJ1-5; V: TRBV19; CDR3: CATTDRAGSNQPQHF; DNA: TGTGCCACCACCGACAGGGCAGGGAGCAATCAGCCCCAGCATTTT
D: NA; size: NA; J: TRBJ1-4; V: TRBV10-3; CDR3: CAIRGGGDEKLFF; DNA: TGTGCCATCAGAGGTGGAGGGGATGAAAAACTGTTTTTT
D: TRBD2; size: NA; J: TRBJ2-1; V: TRBV5-4; CDR3: CASSFDLAGGLKFF; DNA: TGTGCCAGCAGCTTCGACTTAGCGGGGGGGCTGAAGTTCTTC
D: NA; size: NA; J: TRBJ1-1; V: TRBV25-1; CDR3: CASSETGRNTEAFF; DNA: TGTGCCAGCAGTGAAACAGGGAGGAACACTGAAGCTTTCTTT
D: NA; size: NA; J: TRBJ1-6; V: TRBV6-1; CDR3: CASSEEWGVDSPLHF; DNA: TGTGCCAGCAGTGAAGAGTGGGGAGTAGATTCACCCCTCCACTTT
D: TRBD1; size: NA; J: TRBJ1-6; V: TRBV27; CDR3: CASKTRTGISSPLHF; DNA: TGTGCCAGCAAAACCAGGACAGGAATATCTTCACCCCTCCACTTT
D: TRBD2; size: NA; J: TRBJ2-1; V: TRBV5-1; CDR3: CASSLGTSGASSYNEQFF; DNA: TGCGCCAGCAGCCTCGGGACTAGCGGGGCCAGCTCCTACAATGAGCAGTTCTTC
D: TRBD1; size: few; J: TRBJ1-2; V: TRBV30; CDR3: CAWSAGTEYGYTF; DNA: TGTGCCTGGAGTGCCGGGACAGAATATGGCTACACCTTC
D: TRBD1; size: NA; J: TRBJ2-5; V: TRBV29-1; CDR3: CSVETVQGKETQYF; DNA: TGCAGCGTTGAAACAGTACAGGGGAAAGAGACCCAGTACTTC
D: NA; size: NA; J: TRBJ1-2; V: TRBV5-1; CDR3: CASSPRLSANYGYTF; DNA: TGCGCCAGCAGCCCTAGGCTGTCAGCTAACTATGGCTACACCTTC
D: TRBD1; size: NA; J: TRBJ1-5; V: TRBV19; CDR3: CASEAGGHQPQHF; DNA: TGTGCCAGTGAAGCAGGGGGTCATCAGCCCCAGCATTTT
D: NA; size: NA; J: TRBJ1-5; V: TRBV15; CDR3: CATSRDQGFNQPQHF; DNA: TGTGCCACCAGCAGAGATCAGGGATTCAATCAGCCCCAGCATTTT
D: TRBD2; size: once; J: TRBJ2-3; V: TRBV24-1; CDR3: CATSASRAGVDTQYF; DNA: TGTGCCACCAGTGCTAGTAGGGCGGGGGTAGATACGCAGTATTTT
D: TRBD1; size: NA; J: TRBJ1-5; V: TRBV28; CDR3: CASSPSGGLGSINQPQHF; DNA: TGTGCCAGCAGTCCCTCAGGGGGTCTGGGTAGTATCAATCAGCCCCAGCATTTT
D: NA; size: NA; J: TRBJ2-7; V: TRBV19; CDR3: CASSPYDRAYEQYF; DNA: TGTGCCAGTAGTCCATACGACAGAGCCTACGAGCAGTACTTC
D: NA; size: NA; J: TRBJ1-1; V: TRBV5-1; CDR3: CASRLTGPTEAFF; DNA: TGCGCCAGCAGACTCACAGGGCCCACTGAAGCTTTCTTT
D: NA; size: few; J: TRBJ1-1; V: TRBV30; CDR3: CAWDRTPGTEAFF; DNA: TGTGCCTGGGACAGGACACCAGGGACTGAAGCTTTCTTT
D: TRBD1; size: NA; J: TRBJ1-5; V: TRBV3-1/TRBV3-2; CDR3: CASSGTGGSQPQHF; DNA: TGTGCCAGCAGTGGGACAGGGGGGAGTCAGCCCCAGCATTTT
D: TRBD1; size: NA; J: TRBJ1-2; V: TRBV2; CDR3: CASRRGDYGYTF; DNA: TGTGCCAGCCGCAGGGGGGACTATGGCTACACCTTC
D: NA; size: NA; J: TRBJ1-1; V: TRBV5-1; CDR3: CASSSRMNTEAFF; DNA: TGCGCCAGCAGCTCCAGGATGAACACTGAAGCTTTCTTT
D: TRBD2; size: NA; J: TRBJ2-2; V: TRBV28; CDR3: CASSKRERGRGTGELFF; DNA: TGTGCCAGCAGCAAACGGGAGCGGGGGCGGGGTACCGGGGAGCTGTTTTTT
D: TRBD1; size: NA; J: TRBJ2-1; V: TRBV6-5; CDR3: CASARGQGRNEQFF; DNA: TGTGCCAGCGCAAGGGGACAGGGTCGGAATGAGCAGTTCTTC
D: TRBD1; size: NA; J: TRBJ1-1; V: TRBV10-3; CDR3: CAIRDRGLEAFF; DNA: TGTGCCATCAGGGACAGGGGACTTGAAGCTTTCTTT
D: TRBD1; size: NA; J: TRBJ1-3; V: TRBV3-1/TRBV3-2; CDR3: CASSQAGGSGNTIYF; DNA: TGTGCCAGCAGCCAGGCAGGGGGCTCAGGAAACACCATATATTTT
D: TRBD2; size: few; J: TRBJ2-6; V: TRBV5-6; CDR3: CASSFGGSGANVLTF; DNA: TGTGCCAGCAGCTTCGGGGGGTCTGGGGCCAACGTCCTGACTTTC
D: NA; size: medium-sized; J: TRBJ1-5; V: TRBV10-3; CDR3: CAISGAGSNQPQHF; DNA: TGTGCCATCAGTGGGGCAGGGAGCAATCAGCCCCAGCATTTT
D: NA; size: NA; J: TRBJ1-5; V: TRBV30; CDR3: CAWKGQYSNQPQHF; DNA: TGTGCCTGGAAAGGACAGTATAGCAATCAGCCCCAGCATTTT
D: NA; size: NA; J: TRBJ2-1; V: TRBV28; CDR3: CATTRGYNEQFF; DNA: TGTGCCACGACGCGGGGCTACAATGAGCAGTTCTTC
D: NA; size: once; J: TRBJ2-5; V: TRBV30; CDR3: CAWRRGGEETQYF; DNA: TGTGCCTGGAGAAGGGGGGGGGAAGAGACCCAGTACTTC
D: NA; size: once; J: TRBJ1-1; V: TRBV11-1; CDR3: CASTPRGQQNTEAFF; DNA: TGTGCCAGCACCCCCCGCGGTCAGCAGAACACTGAAGCTTTCTTT